The rows below give T cell receptor beta chains drawn from one sample of a study of cytomegalovirus exposure and HLA in healthy donors. The table came from immunoSEQ multiplex PCR; TCRdb's copy has only in-frame clones and leaves some out. The table shows roughly 150,000 clones, with 68% occurring only once. The sample comprised PBMCs. The receptors here all came from a man aged 25-45 years in good health and CMV-seropositive. Both conserved end residues are part of each CDR3. The D gene is left open where the match is weak. Size is stated for part of the rows, as once, few or many counts, or as a class when the clone is expanded.

cdr3_nt	cdr3_aa	j_call	v_call	d_call	clone_size
TGTGCCAGCAGCTTGGCGGGGGATAGCAATCAGCCCCAGCATTTT	CASSLAGDSNQPQHF	TRBJ1-5	TRBV5-6	NA	NA
TGTGCCAGCAGCTGGGGGACTAGCGGGGCCTCGGGGGGGCAGTTCTTC	CASSWGTSGASGGQFF	TRBJ2-1	TRBV5-5	TRBD2	NA
TGTGCCAGCAGCCAGGGGTTCGGGTCCCGTGAAGCTTTCTTT	CASSQGFGSREAFF	TRBJ1-1	TRBV5-6	NA	NA
TGTGCCAGCAGCCAAGTGGGATCAGCGGTCTTCTACGAGCAGTACTTC	CASSQVGSAVFYEQYF	TRBJ2-7	TRBV4-2	NA	NA
TGTGCCACCAGCGAAACGGTGAACACCGGGGAGCTGTTTTTT	CATSETVNTGELFF	TRBJ2-2	TRBV15	NA	once
TGCGCCAGCAAGACCCGGGACAGGGTGTTTGGCTACACCTTC	CASKTRDRVFGYTF	TRBJ1-2	TRBV5-1	TRBD1	NA
TGTGCCATCAGTGAGTCGGAAGGGGGTCATGGCTACACCTTC	CAISESEGGHGYTF	TRBJ1-2	TRBV10-3	NA	few
TGTGCCTGGAGTGTACAGGGGAACACTGAAGCTTTCTTT	CAWSVQGNTEAFF	TRBJ1-1	TRBV30	NA	once
TGTGCCATCAGTGAGGGCAGGGAGGTCAATCAGCCCCAGCATTTT	CAISEGREVNQPQHF	TRBJ1-5	TRBV10-3	NA	once
TGTGCCAGTAGTCCACGGCCCACTAGCGGGAGGACCTACGAGCAGTACTTC	CASSPRPTSGRTYEQYF	TRBJ2-7	TRBV19	TRBD2	once
TGTGCCAGCAGCTTAGTGGGGACAGGGGGCGACGCTGAAGCTTTCTTT	CASSLVGTGGDAEAFF	TRBJ1-1	TRBV7-9	TRBD1	NA
TGTGCCAGCAGTGAACGTGGACAGATCCCCTACGAGCAGTACTTC	CASSERGQIPYEQYF	TRBJ2-7	TRBV6-1	NA	NA
TGTGCCAGCAGCTTTAGCATCCTTGGGGCCAACGTCCTGACTTTC	CASSFSILGANVLTF	TRBJ2-6	TRBV5-6	NA	NA
TGTGCCAGCAGCTACACCAATGAGCAGTTCTTC	CASSYTNEQFF	TRBJ2-1	TRBV5-4	NA	NA
TGCGCCAGCAGCTTGGGGCAGGGGCCACCCCTCCACTTT	CASSLGQGPPLHF	TRBJ1-6	TRBV5-1	NA	NA
TGTGCCAGCAGCTTAGCGGAGGATACGCAGTATTTT	CASSLAEDTQYF	TRBJ2-3	TRBV7-8	NA	NA
TGTGCCAGCAGCTTAACTCTGGGGGCCGCGAGGGATGAGCAGTTCTTC	CASSLTLGAARDEQFF	TRBJ2-1	TRBV7-3	NA	NA
TGTGCCAGCAGGACGGGACAATATAGCAATCAGCCCCAGCATTTT	CASRTGQYSNQPQHF	TRBJ1-5	TRBV28	NA	few
TGTGCCTGGAGTCATAAGGGACTAGCGGGAGGGTGGATGTTCAATGAGCAGTTCTTC	CAWSHKGLAGGWMFNEQFF	TRBJ2-1	TRBV30	TRBD2	NA
TGTGCCAGCAGCCCGACTAACCCGGGACAGGGGGCAGATGGGGAGCAGTACTTC	CASSPTNPGQGADGEQYF	TRBJ2-7	TRBV28	TRBD1	NA
TGTGCCAGCCAGGGGGCGAGCAATCAGCCCCAGCATTTT	CASQGASNQPQHF	TRBJ1-5	TRBV2	TRBD1	few
TGTGCCAGCAGCCCGGTACAGGGGTCCGGGGAGCTGTTTTTT	CASSPVQGSGELFF	TRBJ2-2	TRBV11-2	TRBD1	NA
TGTGCCAGCAGCCACCTAGCGGGAGATACGGTCGGGTACGAGCAGTACTTC	CASSHLAGDTVGYEQYF	TRBJ2-7	TRBV7-2	TRBD2	NA
TGTGCCTGGATACCTAGCGGGAGAACCTATGAGCAGTTCTTC	CAWIPSGRTYEQFF	TRBJ2-1	TRBV30	TRBD2	NA
TGTGCCAGCAGCTTAGACAGGGGGGTGTCTGAAGCTTTCTTT	CASSLDRGVSEAFF	TRBJ1-1	TRBV7-9	TRBD1	NA
TGTGCCAGCAGCTTCAAGGGGGATTTTTATGGCTACACCTTC	CASSFKGDFYGYTF	TRBJ1-2	TRBV7-8	NA	NA
TGTGCCAGCAGTTTATGGCAGGCCAGCACTGAAGCTTTCTTT	CASSLWQASTEAFF	TRBJ1-1	TRBV27	NA	few
TGTGCCAGCAGCTTACGCGGGAGAGGGGACAATGAGCAGTTCTTC	CASSLRGRGDNEQFF	TRBJ2-1	TRBV7-9	TRBD2	NA
TGTGCCAGCAGCCCCGGGACACTCACCTCCTACGAGCAGTACTTC	CASSPGTLTSYEQYF	TRBJ2-7	TRBV28	NA	NA
TGTGCCAGCAGTTTAAGGGCAGGGATAGTCTACGAGCAGTACTTC	CASSLRAGIVYEQYF	TRBJ2-7	TRBV27	NA	NA
TGTGCCAGCTCACCAACAGGGGGAAACACTGAAGCTTTCTTT	CASSPTGGNTEAFF	TRBJ1-1	TRBV18	TRBD1	NA
TGTGCCATCAGTATACTTCCGGGAGTCCAAGATACGCAGTATTTT	CAISILPGVQDTQYF	TRBJ2-3	TRBV10-3	NA	NA
TGTGCCAGCAGCCCGAGACTAGGCATCACAGATACGCAGTATTTT	CASSPRLGITDTQYF	TRBJ2-3	TRBV4-2	NA	NA
TGCGCCAGCAGCTCACAGGGGGAGGGAACTGAAGCTTTCTTT	CASSSQGEGTEAFF	TRBJ1-1	TRBV5-1	TRBD1	few
TGTGCCAGCAGTCCCCCAGGTCCTGCTGAAGCTTTCTTT	CASSPPGPAEAFF	TRBJ1-1	TRBV7-9	NA	NA
TGTGCCAGTCGTACAGGGAACACTGAAGCTTTCTTT	CASRTGNTEAFF	TRBJ1-1	TRBV19	NA	NA
TGTGCCAGCAGTGAATTAGTTTGGGACAGGGGCAACGAGCAGTACTTC	CASSELVWDRGNEQYF	TRBJ2-7	TRBV2	TRBD1	NA
TGTGCCAGCAGTGAAAGGGGACAGCCCCAACAAGAGACCCAGTACTTC	CASSERGQPQQETQYF	TRBJ2-5	TRBV6-1	TRBD1	few
TGTGCCAGCAGTTTAGGAGGGGGCAGAGAGACCCAGTACTTC	CASSLGGGRETQYF	TRBJ2-5	TRBV28	NA	NA
TGCGCCAGCAGCGGGAGTCAGGGGGCGCAAGAGACCCAGTACTTC	CASSGSQGAQETQYF	TRBJ2-5	TRBV5-1	TRBD1	NA
TGCGCCAGCAGCCTATCCGCCGCTCAGGCGGGAGAGCAGTACTTC	CASSLSAAQAGEQYF	TRBJ2-7	TRBV4-1	NA	NA
TGTGCCAGCAGTTACTCGGGACAGGGGGCGAGCGAGCAGTACTTC	CASSYSGQGASEQYF	TRBJ2-7	TRBV6-5	TRBD1	few
TGTGCCAGCAGCGTAATCAGTCCCCACGGCTACACCTTC	CASSVISPHGYTF	TRBJ1-2	TRBV5-8	NA	NA